What follows are 16 T cell receptor beta chains derived from one specimen sequenced in a study of neurological immune-mediated disorders. TCRdb itself ran the 5' RACE reads through MiXCR, one entry per CDR3 protein. The table has 70,000 or so distinct CDR3 sequences, 3.2% seen once. Material: PBMCs. The receptors stem from a woman aged 45-59 years with multiple sclerosis.

This clonotype was counted ten times or more. This chain uses TRBV10-3 with TRBJ2-5; tentatively, D is TRBD1 or TRBD2 (6 bases each). This CDR3 contains 16 residues. V was cut by 4 bases and J by 3 bases, with 18 bases left in between. CDR1 and CDR2 from the germline V gene are ENHRY and SYGVKD. Here the CDR3 reads CAISAWDKGGKETQYF. Written as DNA, the CDR3 is TGTGCCATCAGTGCGTGGGACAAGGGAGGAAAAGAGACCCAGTACTTC.

This clonotype came up many times. The V and J genes are TRBV20-1 and TRBJ2-1, with TRBD2 identical over 9 bases. The CDR3 is made up of 12 amino acids. Trimming took 5 bases from V and 8 from J; bases not matched to a gene: 4. The germline V gene has CDR1 DFQATT and CDR2 SNEGSKA (reference sequence). The CDR3 sequence: CSALREGHEQFF. CDR3 nucleotide sequence: TGCAGTGCTCTGCGGGAGGGCCATGAGCAGTTCTTC.

This clonotype has a handful of counts. The chain employs TRBV6-6 and TRBJ1-6; D uncertain. This CDR3 is built from 15 residues. From germline, CDR1 is MNHNY and CDR2 SVGAGI (reference sequence). V was clipped by 2 bases and J by 5 bases, with 10 bases between them. The CDR3 loop reads CASSYTPGDNSPLHF. CDR3 nucleotide sequence: TGTGCCAGCAGTTACACGCCCGGGGATAATTCACCCCTCCACTTT.

At least ten counts were recorded for this clonotype. The chain joins TRBV6-2 or TRBV6-3 to TRBJ2-1; no reliable D call. CDR3 length: 11 residues. Trimming removed 6 bases at V and 6 bases at J, with 6 bases between. Per germline, CDR1 MNHEY and CDR2 SVGEGT. The DNA for the CDR3 is TGTGCCAGCAGCAGGAGCAATGAGCAGTTCTTC. It specifies CASSRSNEQFF.

This clonotype appeared many times. This sequence joins TRBV7-2 and TRBJ1-5; D perhaps matches TRBD1 (5 bases). This CDR3 region has 15 residues. Germline V gives CDR1 SGHTA, CDR2 FQGNSA. V was trimmed by 2 bases and J by 0 bases, leaving 8 bases between them. DNA of the CDR3: TGTGCCAGCAGCTTATCAGGGTATAGCAATCAGCCCCAGCATTTT. Amino acid sequence: CASSLSGYSNQPQHF.

This clonotype was recorded at least ten times. CDR3 in DNA: TGCAGTGCGGGGGTGTTAGCGGGAGGGTACGAGCAGTACTTC. Translation gives CSAGVLAGGYEQYF. The rearrangement links TRBV20-1 to TRBJ2-7; 11 nucleotides agree with TRBD2. V gave up 6 bases and J gave up 4 bases; unmatched junction bases: 8. Germline V gene data show CDR1 as DFQATT and CDR2 as SNEGSKA (reference sequence). The CDR3 length is 14 residues.

This clonotype is judged medium-sized. The chain joins TRBV6-1 to TRBJ2-2; the D gene could be TRBD1 or TRBD2 (5 bases each). V lost 11 bases to trimming and J lost 3 bases, with 16 bases between them. CDR1 and CDR2 from the germline V gene are MNHNS and SASEGT. This CDR3 is 14 amino acids long. The CDR3 sequence: CASRPGTDTGELFF. The CDR3 DNA follows: TGTGCCTCCCGGCCGGGGACGGACACCGGGGAGCTGTTTTTT.

The count of this clonotype is one. The chain uses TRBV30 and TRBJ2-1; 10 bases agree with TRBD1. V gave up 6 bases and J gave up 12 bases; unmatched junction bases: 11. Germline loops: CDR1 GTSNPN, CDR2 SVGIG (reference sequence). This CDR3 comprises 13 residues. The CDR3 protein is CACRDRGPPGQFF. The CDR3 DNA follows: TGTGCCTGCCGGGACAGGGGCCCCCCTGGGCAGTTCTTC.

This clonotype has at least ten counts. The chain joins TRBV12-3 or TRBV12-4 to TRBJ2-7, with no clear D. The CDR3 extends over 13 amino acids. Deletions cut 5 bases from V and 3 bases from J, with 11 bases between. The CDR3 nucleotides read TGTGCCAGCAGTCCCCAAATGAACTACGAGCAGTACTTC. It codes for CASSPQMNYEQYF.

This clonotype was observed at least ten times. The chain couples TRBV6-5 to TRBJ2-7; 7 positions agree with TRBD1. Germline V gene sequence: CDR1 MNHEY, CDR2 SVGAGI. Unmatched junction bases numbered 2, after V lost 6 bases and J lost 0 bases. This CDR3 is built from 13 residues. The CDR3 bases are TGTGCCAGCAGACGACAGGGCTCCTACGAGCAGTACGTC. As protein: CASRRQGSYEQYV.

This clonotype appeared many times. The chain couples TRBV18 to TRBJ1-6; tentative D call: TRBD1 (5 bases). From germline, CDR1 is KGHSH and CDR2 LQKENI. This CDR3 has 14 amino acids. The V end was cut by 2 bases, the J end by 8 bases, with 10 bases between. This chain's CDR3 is CASSPGGHDSPLHF. CDR3 nucleotides: TGTGCCAGCTCACCAGGGGGTCATGATTCACCCCTCCACTTT.

This clonotype appeared many times. The CDR3 loop is CASSEIGQGMSEAFF. The CDR3 DNA is TGTGCCAGCAGTGAAATCGGACAGGGGATGTCTGAAGCTTTCTTT. The genes are TRBV2 and TRBJ1-1; 9 nucleotides match TRBD1. V was clipped by 2 bases and J by 6 bases; unmatched bases: 7. CDR3 length: 15 residues. Germline-derived CDR1 and CDR2 are SNHLY and FYNNEI.

This clonotype was observed at least ten times. This chain connects TRBV7-2 to TRBJ1-1; unclear D gene. The CDR3 spans 13 residues. The V end lost 5 bases, the J end lost 6 bases, and 13 bases lay between the germline ends. CDR1 is SGHTA, CDR2 FQGNSA, per germline. CDR3 residues: CASSLQSAAEAFF. CDR3 bases: TGTGCCAGCAGCCTTCAAAGTGCGGCTGAAGCTTTCTTT.

This clonotype was counted many times. The chain recombines TRBV20-1 with TRBJ2-1; the D call may be TRBD1 or TRBD2 (6 bases each). CDR1 DFQATT and CDR2 SNEGSKA come from the germline V gene (reference sequence). The V end lost 5 bases, the J end lost 2 bases, and 13 bases lay between the germline ends. CDR3 size: 14 residues. CDR3 DNA sequence: TGCAGTGCTGCGGGACATGGGACCTACAATGAGCAGTTCTTC. Translated, it gives CSAAGHGTYNEQFF.

This clonotype was seen many times. V gene TRBV3-1 combines with J gene TRBJ2-1; 8 nucleotides line up with TRBD2. The V gene end was trimmed by 0 bases and the J gene end by 6 bases; junction bases not matched to a gene: 7. This CDR3 has 16 amino acids. The germline V gene has CDR1 LGHDT and CDR2 YNNKEL (reference sequence). The CDR3 here is CASSQDVGSGVNEQFF. DNA of the CDR3: TGTGCCAGCAGCCAAGACGTCGGTAGCGGGGTCAATGAGCAGTTCTTC.

This sequence joins TRBV6-2 or TRBV6-3 and TRBJ1-6, with D uncertain. Germline V lookup: CDR1 MNHEY, CDR2 SVGEGT. CDR3 length: 13 amino acids. V was clipped by 5 bases and J by 8 bases, with 10 bases between them. The DNA of the CDR3 is TGTGCCAGCAGTACCCGTCCTGATTCACCCCTCCACTTT. Translated: CASSTRPDSPLHF.